Listed here is a single T cell receptor (beta chain). Its antigen is not yet known. No quality values exist for individual bases; no much larger clone is one base distant. Its CDR3 holds 15 amino acids, cysteine through phenylalanine. The entry retains the CDR3 DNA only, 45 bases that are in frame from base 1. The germline ends are 6 bases apart after V is trimmed by 0 bases and J by 0 bases. The germline V gene sets CDR1 to MGHRA and CDR2 to YSYEKL. These data belong to a study of shared clonotypes between healthy human individuals (dated by TCRdb to 2018 to 2021). Turning to the overall study: Three men and two women, aged 18 to 49 years, made up the cohort. Per donor, three plates each were used for CD4 naive and CD4 memory, two for CD8 naive, and one for CD8 memory. The study deeply sequenced blood TCR repertoires of about 5 healthy adults to estimate repertoire size and the extent of clonotype sharing between individuals. To increase sequencing depth and limit assay-specific biases, TCR repertoire library preparation and sequencing were carried out by different laboratories using diverse techniques. Each donor's leukapheresis produced roughly between roughly 0.85 and 9.5 billion PBMCs.

CD8 naive samples were obtained by positive selection for CCR7 among CD45RO-negative cells, yielding a CD45RA+CCR7+ population from which TemRA cells were excluded. Donors were healthy HIV-negative adults with no recently reported acute infections or vaccinations. All donors were Caucasian adults living in Nashville, Tennessee, USA. Blood was obtained by leukapheresis, after which PBMCs were separated by Ficoll-Histopaque density gradient centrifugation and cryopreserved in liquid nitrogen vapor phase. Analytical flow cytometry was used to check the purity and quantity of each magnetically sorted T cell population. Each sorted fraction had its genomic DNA isolated and then quantified by UV absorbance on a Nanodrop 2000c. Using the deep immunoSEQ assay, TCR CDR3 regions were amplified from genomic DNA by multiplex PCR. For each cell subset, the extracted genomic DNA was distributed evenly across all wells of several immunoSEQ 96-well plates, and each plate served as one replicate. For sorted subsets, around 200 ng genomic DNA, equal to some 28,000 T cell genomes, was loaded into each replicate PCR. The purified libraries were quantified using a Qubit 3.0 fluorometer, sized with a Bioanalyzer 2100, and then quantified again using the KAPA Library Quantification kit. Every immunoSEQ 96-well plate was sequenced on a separate single-read 150-cycle Illumina NextSeq 550 flow cell. The paper's data handling went like this. Because the immunoSEQ output included only junctional sequences and no quality scores, the filtering could not be the same as the filtering used for full-length reads. Sequences were annotated with PyIR, a Python wrapper for IgBLAST v1.9, using IMGT germline references to assign V/J genes and CDR3. Reads with weak V/J assignments (E-value above 1e-6), missing CDR3, stop codons, out-of-frame junctions, or ambiguous translated residues were removed. A V3J clonotype was defined by an identical inferred V gene, J gene, and CDR3 amino acid sequence. Percentage overlap between repertoires was computed as shared unique clonotypes divided by the size of the smaller repertoire. Repertoire richness was assessed with RTK rarefaction, the Chao1 estimator, and Recon v2.1 estimates of unobserved clonotypes. Generation probabilities for all TCRbeta clonotypes obtained by the gDNA method from several donors were computed using OLGA. The immuneACCESS repertoire file appears here via TCRdb, limited to in-frame rearrangements. These files lack a portion of the clones; in checked studies, under half of the deficit traces to unresolved V genes, and the cause of the others is not known. The D gene and trimming were derived from the DNA, and the V and J assignments and clone size from that table. Recorded for this sample are about 2,200,000 clones; under 95% of them occurred a single time. Of the sample, more than 1.5% is held by the ten largest clones.

Results the study describes overall, beyond this receptor: Pairwise subsampling led to the expectation that sequencing depth would affect the degree of clonotype sharing among donors. Because the study included only a small number of donors, the genetic and exposure-history diversity represented was limited. Compared with non-shared clonotypes, the clonotypes found in all four sorted-subset donors had higher generation probabilities. Sharing across a few donors was observed for 4.5% to 6.5% of naive CD4, about 4% of naive CD8, 2% to 2.5% of memory CD4, and around 0.4% of memory CD8 clonotypes. Naive subsets generally had larger estimated clonotype richness than memory subsets did. Incomplete sequencing was indicated by rarefaction of sorted-subset datasets, despite the large sequencing depth. Sampling was restricted to blood, and TCR repertoires in tissue are likely to differ from TCR repertoires in blood.

The chain is assembled from TRBV4-1 and TRBJ1-3, with the D gene too uncertain to name. This TCR was sampled from a man aged 18 to 30 in good health. Some clones in this sample may be carry-over from other donors' samples. Sequencing was carried out using naive CD8+ T cells from PBMCs. The cell subset or site tag for this specimen amounts to: CD45RA+CCR7+. The CDR3 region: CASSQDPASGNTIYF. Read as DNA, the sequence is TGCGCCAGCAGCCAAGACCCAGCCTCTGGAAACACCATATATTTT.